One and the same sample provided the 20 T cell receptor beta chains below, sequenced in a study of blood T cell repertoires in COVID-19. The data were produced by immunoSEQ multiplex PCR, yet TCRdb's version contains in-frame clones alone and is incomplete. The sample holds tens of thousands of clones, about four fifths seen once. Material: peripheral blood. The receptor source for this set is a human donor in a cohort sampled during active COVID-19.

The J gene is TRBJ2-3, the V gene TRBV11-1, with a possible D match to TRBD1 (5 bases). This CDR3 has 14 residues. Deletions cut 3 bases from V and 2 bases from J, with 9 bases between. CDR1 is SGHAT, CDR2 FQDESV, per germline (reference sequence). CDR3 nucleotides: TGTGCCAGCAGCTTCCGACAGCACACAGATACGCAGTATTTT. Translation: CASSFRQHTDTQYF.

For the CDR3, the DNA is TGTGCCACTAAACAGGGGGCTGGGACCCAGTACTTC. Its translation: CATKQGAGTQYF. The chain carries TRBV28 and TRBJ2-5, with 9 bases matching TRBD1. Germline V gene sequence: CDR1 MDHEN, CDR2 SYDVKM. The CDR3 consists of 12 residues. Trimming took 10 bases from V and 7 from J; bases not matched to a gene: 7.

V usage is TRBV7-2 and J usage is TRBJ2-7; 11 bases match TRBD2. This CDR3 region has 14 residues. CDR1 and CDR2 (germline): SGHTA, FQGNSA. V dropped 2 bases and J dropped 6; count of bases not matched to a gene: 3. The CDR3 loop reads CASSLHSGRGEQYF. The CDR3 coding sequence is TGTGCCAGCAGCTTACATAGCGGGAGGGGCGAGCAGTACTTC. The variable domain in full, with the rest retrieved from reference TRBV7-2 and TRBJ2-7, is GAGVSQSPSNKVTEKGKDVELRCDPISGHTALYWYRQSLGQGLEFLIYFQGNSAPDKSGLPSDRFSAERTGGSVSTLTIQRTQQEDSAVYLCASSLHSGRGEQYFGPGTRLTVT.

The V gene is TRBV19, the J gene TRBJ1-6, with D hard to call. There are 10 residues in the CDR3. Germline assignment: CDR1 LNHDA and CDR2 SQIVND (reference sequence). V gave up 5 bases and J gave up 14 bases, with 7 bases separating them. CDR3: CASSGLSLHF. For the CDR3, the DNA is TGTGCCAGTAGTGGCTTGTCCCTCCACTTT.

The CDR3 nucleotides read TGTGCCTGGAAGCGGACCCCGAGCTCCTACGAGCAGTACTTC. Amino acids: CAWKRTPSSYEQYF. The V call is TRBV30, the J call TRBJ2-7, with D maybe TRBD2 (5 bases). The CDR3 totals 14 residues. V was shortened by 4 bases and J by 0 bases, with 13 bases between the two germline ends. Germline CDR1 and CDR2: GTSNPN and SVGIG (reference sequence).

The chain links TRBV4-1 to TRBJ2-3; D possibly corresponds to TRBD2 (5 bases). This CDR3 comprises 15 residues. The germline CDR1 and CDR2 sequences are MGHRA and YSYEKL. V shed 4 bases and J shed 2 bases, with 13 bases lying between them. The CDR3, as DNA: TGCGCCAGCAGCCTCAGTCCAGCGGCCACAGATACGCAGTATTTT. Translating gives CASSLSPAATDTQYF.

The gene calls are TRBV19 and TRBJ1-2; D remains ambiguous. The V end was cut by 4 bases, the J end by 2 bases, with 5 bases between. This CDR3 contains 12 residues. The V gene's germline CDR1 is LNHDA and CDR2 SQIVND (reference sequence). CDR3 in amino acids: CASSTVNYGYTF. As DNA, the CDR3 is TGTGCCAGTAGTACTGTAAACTATGGCTACACCTTC.

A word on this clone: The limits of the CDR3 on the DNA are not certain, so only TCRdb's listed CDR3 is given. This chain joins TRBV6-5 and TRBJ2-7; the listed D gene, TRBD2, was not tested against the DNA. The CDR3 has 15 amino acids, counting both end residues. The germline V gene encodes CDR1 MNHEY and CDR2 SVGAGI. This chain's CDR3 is CASSSSTRSTDEQYF.

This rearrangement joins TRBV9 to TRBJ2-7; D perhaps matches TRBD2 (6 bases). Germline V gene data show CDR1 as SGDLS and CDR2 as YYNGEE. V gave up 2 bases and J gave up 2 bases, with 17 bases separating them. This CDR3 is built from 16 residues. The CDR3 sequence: CASSVRGTQDPYEQYF. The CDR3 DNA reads TGTGCCAGCAGCGTCCGCGGGACTCAAGACCCCTACGAGCAGTACTTC.

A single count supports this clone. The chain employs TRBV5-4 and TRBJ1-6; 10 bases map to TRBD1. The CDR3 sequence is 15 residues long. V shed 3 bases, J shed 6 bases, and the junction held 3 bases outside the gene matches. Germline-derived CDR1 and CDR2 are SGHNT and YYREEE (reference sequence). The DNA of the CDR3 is TGTGCCAGCAGCTGGGACAGGGGTGGTAATTCACCCCTCCACTTT. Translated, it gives CASSWDRGGNSPLHF.

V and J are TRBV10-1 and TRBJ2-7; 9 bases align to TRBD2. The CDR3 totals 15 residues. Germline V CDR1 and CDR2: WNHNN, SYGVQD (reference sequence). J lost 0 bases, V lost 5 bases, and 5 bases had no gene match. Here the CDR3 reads CASSKSGGSSYEQYF. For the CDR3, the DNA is TGCGCCAGCAGTAAAAGCGGGGGGAGCTCCTACGAGCAGTACTTC.

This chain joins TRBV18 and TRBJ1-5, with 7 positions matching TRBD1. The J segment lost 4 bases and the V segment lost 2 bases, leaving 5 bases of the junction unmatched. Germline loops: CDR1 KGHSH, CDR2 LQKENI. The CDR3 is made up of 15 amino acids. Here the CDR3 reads CASSPERGQNQPQHF. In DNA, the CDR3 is TGTGCCAGCTCACCAGAACGGGGACAGAATCAGCCCCAGCATTTT.

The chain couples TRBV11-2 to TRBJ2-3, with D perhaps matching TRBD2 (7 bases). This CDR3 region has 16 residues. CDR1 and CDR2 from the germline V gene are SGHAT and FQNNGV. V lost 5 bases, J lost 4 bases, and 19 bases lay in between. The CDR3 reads CASSPRVGGASDTQYF. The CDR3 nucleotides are TGTGCCAGCAGCCCAAGGGTTGGGGGGGCTTCAGATACGCAGTATTTT.

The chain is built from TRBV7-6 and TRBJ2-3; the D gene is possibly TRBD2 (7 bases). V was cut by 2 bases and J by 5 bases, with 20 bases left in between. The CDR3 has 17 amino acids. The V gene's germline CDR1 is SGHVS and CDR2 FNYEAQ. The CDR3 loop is CASSLSGGAYLQDTQYF. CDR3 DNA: TGTGCCAGCAGCTTAAGTGGGGGGGCTTATCTGCAAGATACGCAGTATTTT.

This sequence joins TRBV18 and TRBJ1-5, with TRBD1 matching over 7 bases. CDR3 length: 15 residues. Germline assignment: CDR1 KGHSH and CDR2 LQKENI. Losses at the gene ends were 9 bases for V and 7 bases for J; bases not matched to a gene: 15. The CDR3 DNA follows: TGTGCCAGTTCAGGGGGGGTTGCATCGAAGCAGCCCCAGCATTTT. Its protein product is CASSGGVASKQPQHF.

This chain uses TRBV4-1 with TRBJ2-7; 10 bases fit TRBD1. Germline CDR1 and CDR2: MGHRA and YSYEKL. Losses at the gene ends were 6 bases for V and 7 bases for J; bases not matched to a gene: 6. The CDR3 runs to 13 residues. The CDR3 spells CASSQTGGREQYF. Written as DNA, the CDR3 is TGCGCCAGCAGTCAGACAGGGGGCAGGGAGCAGTACTTC.

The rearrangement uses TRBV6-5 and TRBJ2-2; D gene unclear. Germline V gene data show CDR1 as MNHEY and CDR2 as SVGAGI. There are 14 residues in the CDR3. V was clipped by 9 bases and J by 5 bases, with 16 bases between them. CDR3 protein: CASRASVPTGELFF. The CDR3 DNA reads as TGTGCCAGTAGAGCGAGCGTTCCAACCGGGGAGCTGTTTTTT.

The CDR3, as DNA: TGTGCCAGCAGTCCGCGTCGAGGGGGTGGCACTGAAGCTTTCTTT. Protein sequence: CASSPRRGGGTEAFF. The rearrangement joins TRBV25-1 to TRBJ1-1, with D possibly being TRBD1 (6 bases). The V gene lost 5 bases and the J gene lost 4 bases, with 17 bases spanning the gap. Germline lookup yields CDR1 MGHDK and CDR2 SYGVNS. The CDR3 runs to 15 residues.

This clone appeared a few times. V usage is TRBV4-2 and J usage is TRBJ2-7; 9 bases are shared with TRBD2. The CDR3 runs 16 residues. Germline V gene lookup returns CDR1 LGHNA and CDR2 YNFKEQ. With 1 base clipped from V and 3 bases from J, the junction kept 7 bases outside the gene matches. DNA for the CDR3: TGTGCCAGCAGCCAAGGAACCTTTAGCGGGGGCTACGAGCAGTACTTC. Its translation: CASSQGTFSGGYEQYF.

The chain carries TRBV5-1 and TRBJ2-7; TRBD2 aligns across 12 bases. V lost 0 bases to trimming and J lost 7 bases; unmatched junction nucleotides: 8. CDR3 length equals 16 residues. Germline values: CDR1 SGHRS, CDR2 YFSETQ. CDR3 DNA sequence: TGCGCCAGCAGCTTGGGAGGGACTAGCGGGCCGGGGGAGCAGTACTTC. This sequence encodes CASSLGGTSGPGEQYF. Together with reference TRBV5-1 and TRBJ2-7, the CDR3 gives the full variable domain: KAGVTQTPRYLIKTRGQQVTLSCSPISGHRSVSWYQQTPGQGLQFLFEYFSETQRNKGNFPGRFSGRQFSNSRSEMNVSTLELGDSALYLCASSLGGTSGPGEQYFGPGTRLTVT.